Detailed here is one TCR beta chain. Only a few counts were recorded for this clonotype. What this receptor recognizes is not known. No base quality information exists; no much larger clone differs at one position. The entry originates in a study of response to subunit inactivated influenza vaccine (dated by TCRdb to the late 2010s). With regard to the full study: Deep quantitative T cell receptor repertoire profiling was used in the study to track responses to a trivalent subunit inactivated influenza vaccine.

Results the study describes overall, beyond this receptor: According to the authors, only a limited number of new T cells may be recruited by each seasonal influenza vaccination.

The junction shows trimming of 0 bases on V and 6 bases on J, plus 8 bases between the germline ends. Including cysteine and phenylalanine, the CDR3 has 14 amino acids. The kept DNA is CDR3 alone, 42 bases in frame from the first base. CDR1 and CDR2 are drawn from the germline V gene: LGHNA, YSLEER. Library preparation used RT-PCR. TCRdb records Illumina HiSeq 2500 as the sequencer. TCRdb cleaned the public reads at Q25 with fastp, built clones with MiXCR and kept in-frame beta chains. Rows matching on CDR3 protein sequence are summarized as one entry with the most common DNA and genes. The sample table lists about 540,000 distinct CDR3 sequences, under 30% of them with a count of one. The ten largest clones add up to 2.5% to 3.5% of the sample. The same specimen was also included in a second study, on T cells expressing NK-cell markers. In that second paper, the authors write: The TCR beta cDNA libraries were made using 5'RACE template switching, a step that added both a universal primer site and unique molecular identifiers. TCR beta-chain repertoires were profiled in sorted CD3+CD56+NKG2C+, CD3+CD56+NKG2C- and CD3+CD56-NKG2C+ T-cell subsets from about 8 donors. Among the eight sequenced donors, only one was HCMV-seronegative, while the other seven were HCMV-seropositive. To restrict sorting to alphabetaTCR-expressing T cells, an anti-gammadeltaTCR antibody was added in several experiments. For roughly 6 donors, the dominant CD3+CD56+NKG2C+ clonotypes were among the top 10 CD8+ clonotypes and accounted for about 1.0-7.5% of CD8+ T cells. Those dominant clonotypes were again the most abundant among CD3+CD56-NKG2C+ cells in a few donors, at roughly 25-60.1%. Whether the expanded NKG2C-expressing T cell clones were specific for HCMV antigens was left unclear. The study sequenced eight donors, all healthy volunteers chosen at random: three men and five women. HCMV-specific IgG was detected in serum with a commercial ELISA kit to determine HCMV serostatus. Peripheral blood mononuclear cells were isolated from blood by Ficoll density gradient centrifugation. Magnetic immunoseparation with Miltenyi isolation kits was used to isolate CD4+ and CD8+ T cells from PBMC. cDNA synthesis was primed from the TCR beta constant segment and was followed by two successive PCR amplification steps. Illumina HiSeq 2000/2500, MiSeq or NextSeq was used to sequence libraries as 2 x 150 bp reads. MIGEC was used to demultiplex reads and group the reads by UMI, and MiTCR was used to assemble and quantify clonotypes. To exclude erroneous sequences, only TCR cDNA sequences supported by at least two reads were retained. The tcR package was used for downstream repertoire analysis, with clonotypes matched between fractions based on CDR3 nucleotide sequence plus V segment. VDJmatch was used to annotate antigen specificity against VDJdb, with one amino acid substitution in CDR3 permitted.

The rearranged chain carries TRBV4-3 and TRBJ2-2; no D segment can be confidently identified. The TCR comes from a middle-aged man who received an inactivated influenza vaccine. Donor details come from another sample of the same person, matched by shared clones. This material consisted of CD4+ T cells sorted from PBMCs, taken 11 to 12 days after vaccination. The bases read TGCGCCAGCAGCCAAGAACATAGTTCCGGGGAGCTGTTTTTT. Its translation is CASSQEHSSGELFF.